Detailed here is one TCR beta chain. This CDR3 is 15 amino acids long. Germline loops: CDR1 WSHSY, CDR2 SAAADI. After removal of 8 bases from V and 5 bases from J, the junction contained 11 bases not matched to a gene. Before being deemed recovered, Cohort 3 donors had two negative PCRs, clearance, or symptom resolution. Data came from immunoSEQ multiplex PCR; TCRdb stores just in-frame clones and leaves some out. Among 200,000 to 250,000 clones listed, 81% were seen once. This entry belongs to a study of blood T cell repertoires in COVID-19. V and J are TRBV10-2 and TRBJ2-1, with 8 bases that match TRBD1. This clonotype was sampled from a middle-aged man who had recovered from COVID-19. Input material: PBMCs or T cells enriched from blood (not recorded which). As DNA, the CDR3 is TGCGCCAGCCACAACCAGGGACAGGCTCACAATGAGCAGTTCTTC. It is translated as CASHNQGQAHNEQFF.